Listed here are 8 T cell receptor beta chains from one sample, sequenced in a study of cytomegalovirus exposure and HLA in healthy donors. 13 Jbeta primers and 60 Vbeta primers were used for the PCR. The data were produced by immunoSEQ multiplex PCR, yet TCRdb's version contains in-frame clones alone and is incomplete. Its table records 45,000 or so clones. The sample was PBMCs. The origin of the receptors is a male donor in good health and CMV-seronegative.

The CDR3 is CASSLLGEKAKNIQYF. The CDR3 DNA reads as TGTGCCAGCAGTTTATTGGGAGAGAAAGCCAAAAACATTCAGTACTTC. The V call is TRBV27, the J call TRBJ2-4; D might be TRBD2 (5 bases). Per germline, CDR1 MNHEY and CDR2 SMNVEV (reference sequence). V gave up 1 base and J gave up 0 bases, with 10 bases separating them. The CDR3 sequence is 16 residues long.

The V gene is TRBV7-9, the J gene TRBJ1-1; D unclear. CDR1 is SEHNR and CDR2 is FQNEAQ in the germline V gene (reference sequence). With 8 bases removed from V and 1 base from J, the gap between germline ends came to 11 bases. The length of the CDR3 is 13 residues. The CDR3 DNA is TGTGCCAGCGGAAAAGGAGGGAACACTGAAGCTTTCTTT. It specifies CASGKGGNTEAFF.

V gene TRBV5-1 combines with J gene TRBJ2-1; the match to TRBD2 covers 10 bases. Per the germline V gene, CDR1 is SGHRS and CDR2 is YFSETQ. The junction had 11 bases not matched to a gene; V was cut back by 4 bases and J by 7 bases. CDR3 size: 16 residues. In DNA form, the CDR3 reads TGCGCCAGCAGCCCGACTACAGCGGGAGGGTCTAATGAGCAGTTCTTC. Translated: CASSPTTAGGSNEQFF.

The rearrangement links TRBV2 to TRBJ2-3; 12 positions match TRBD2. Germline V CDR1 and CDR2: SNHLY, FYNNEI. V lost 7 bases to trimming and J lost 5 bases; unmatched junction nucleotides: 7. The CDR3 is 15 residues long. CDR3 region: CASKFRLAGEDTQYF. For the CDR3, the DNA is TGTGCCAGCAAGTTCAGACTAGCGGGAGAAGATACGCAGTATTTT.

The chain couples TRBV7-2 to TRBJ2-2, with TRBD1 matching 7 bases. Trimming took 1 base from V and 8 from J; bases not matched to a gene: 7. This CDR3 region has 15 residues. Germline V gene lookup returns CDR1 SGHTA and CDR2 FQGNSA. The CDR3 DNA reads as TGTGCCAGCAGCTTAGGCCAGACAGGGTTGGGGGAGCTGTTTTTT. It yields the protein CASSLGQTGLGELFF.

The chain is built from TRBV19 and TRBJ1-5; 7 nucleotides agree with TRBD1. The CDR3 has 13 residues. Unmatched junction bases numbered 1, after V lost 4 bases and J lost 4 bases. From germline, CDR1 is LNHDA and CDR2 SQIVND (reference sequence). CDR3 DNA sequence: TGTGCCAGTAGTAGCAGGGGGAATCAGCCCCAGCATTTT. Its translation is CASSSRGNQPQHF.

The chain couples TRBV7-9 to TRBJ2-5; 13 nucleotides agree with TRBD2. Trimming removed 4 bases from V and 7 bases from J; junction bases left unmatched: 12. The CDR3 is 17 residues long. Germline CDR1 SEHNR, CDR2 FQNEAQ (reference sequence). The chain's CDR3 is CASSSRLAGGNLGTQYF. Here the CDR3 DNA reads TGTGCCAGCAGCTCTCGACTAGCGGGAGGAAATTTAGGGACCCAGTACTTC.

The V and J genes are TRBV11-1 and TRBJ2-3, with D possibly being TRBD2 (5 bases). Trimming removed 3 bases at V and 1 base at J, with 8 bases between. The CDR3 totals 14 residues. The V gene's germline CDR1 is SGHAT and CDR2 FQDESV (reference sequence). CDR3 DNA: TGTGCCAGCAGCTTTGAGAGGGGCACAGATACGCAGTATTTT. Translating gives CASSFERGTDTQYF. Combining the CDR3 with reference TRBV11-1 and TRBJ2-3 gives the whole variable domain EAEVAQSPRYKITEKSQAVAFWCDPISGHATLYWYRQILGQGPELLVQFQDESVVDDSQLPKDRFSAERLKGVDSTLKIQPAELGDSAMYLCASSFERGTDTQYFGPGTRLTVL.